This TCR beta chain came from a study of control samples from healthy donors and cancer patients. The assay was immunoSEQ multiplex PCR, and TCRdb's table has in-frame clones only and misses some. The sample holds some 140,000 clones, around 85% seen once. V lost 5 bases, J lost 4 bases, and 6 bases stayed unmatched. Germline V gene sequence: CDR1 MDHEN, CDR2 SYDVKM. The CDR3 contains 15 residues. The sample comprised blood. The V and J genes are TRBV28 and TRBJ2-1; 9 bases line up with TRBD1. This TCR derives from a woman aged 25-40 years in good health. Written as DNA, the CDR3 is TGTGCCAGCAGTCCTACAGGGGGCTTTTACAATGAGCAGTTCTTC. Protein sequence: CASSPTGGFYNEQFF. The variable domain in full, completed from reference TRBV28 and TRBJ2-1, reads DVKVTQSSRYLVKRTGEKVFLECVQDMDHENMFWYRQDPGLGLRLIYFSYDVKMKEKGDIPEGYSVSREKKERFSLILESASTNQTSMYLCASSPTGGFYNEQFFGPGTRLTVL.